This T cell receptor beta chain comes out of a study of CD8+ T cells in alopecia areata. Study-wide context: In an open-label trial, patients got 5 to 10 mg tofacitinib twice daily. Study findings and constraints: Clonality was higher in lesional than normal scalp, especially in alopecia totalis/universalis. In patients, TCRs were shared less clearly than in mice, and HLA may possibly be involved.

Reverse transcribed after extraction, RNA yielded cDNA as the sequencing template. Some clones are missing from TCRdb's copy, which holds only in-frame ones; the method was immunoSEQ multiplex PCR. In the table there are about 200,000 clones, around two fifths of which are singletons. Treatment given: oral pan-JAK inhibitor, 5-10 mg twice daily. For this clone: Antigen specificity is unknown.

This TCR was recovered from a human donor with alopecia areata. This specimen consisted of CD4+ T cells sorted from blood, obtained between weeks 30 and 35, from a patient treated with tofacitinib.

The CDR3 reads CSVEAQFNTEAFF. CDR3 nucleotides: TGCAGCGTTGAAGCTCAGTTTAACACTGAAGCTTTCTTT. The rearrangement links TRBV29-1 to TRBJ1-1; no clear D. The V gene lost 1 base and the J gene lost 2 bases, with 8 bases spanning the gap. The CDR3 contains 13 residues. CDR1 and CDR2 (germline): SQVTM, ANQGSEA.